This T cell receptor (beta chain) was sequenced in a study of T-cell reconstitution after alpha-beta-depleted transplantation in children. Study-wide findings and caveats: As was reported, about two months after transplant, alpha-beta T cells came from several hundred expanded graft clones. From newly produced T cells came most of the T-cell counts and diversity one year after transplant. Day-60 TCRbeta diversity that was high in some patients was derived from surviving recipient T cells and thymic progenitors.

This clonotype has a handful of counts. Its antigen is not known. Using unique molecular identifiers, the investigators prepared the TCRbeta library. TCRdb re-analysed the PCR reads in MiXCR, keeping a single row per CDR3 protein. The sample contains under 750,000 distinct CDR3 sequences, roughly 24% of which appear only once. Sequences were derived from PBMCs, mostly from graft donor cells, sampled 360 days after TCRalphabeta/CD19-depleted stem cell transplant. This sequence originates from a boy younger than two who had a stem cell transplant for acute myeloid leukemia, so the T cells may come from the graft donor.

The chain's CDR3 is CASSSVETGYEQYV. CDR3 DNA: TGTGCCAGCAGTTCCGTGGAGACAGGCTACGAGCAGTACGTC. V is TRBV28 and J is TRBJ2-7; perhaps TRBD1 as D (6 bases). The CDR3 runs to 14 residues. V was shortened by 4 bases and J by 3 bases, with 13 bases between the two germline ends. Germline V gene data show CDR1 as MDHEN and CDR2 as SYDVKM.